The rows below give T cell receptor beta chains drawn from one sample of a study of T cell repertoires in cytomegalovirus infection. TCRdb re-derived calls from the reads in MiXCR, one entry per CDR3 protein. The table lists 300,000 to 400,000 distinct CDR3 sequences, roughly 28% of them singletons, with around 20% in the top ten. For these TCRs, the target antigens are not known. Sequencing used cultured PBMCs, obtained from culture after CMV antigen stimulation. The receptors here all came from a human donor in good health (CMV status not recorded). Some clones in this sample may be carry-over from other donors' samples. Each CDR3 is given with its conserved first and last residue. D genes are given only for firm matches. Rows give clone size only sometimes, using once, few, many, or a class for an expanded clone.

TGTGCCAGCAGAACCGGGACTTACTCCTACGAGCAGTACTTC,CASRTGTYSYEQYF,few,TRBJ2-7,TRBV2,.
TGTGCCACCAGCACCCGACAGGGGAACACTGAAGCTTTCTTT,CATSTRQGNTEAFF,.,TRBJ1-1,TRBV15,TRBD1
TGTGCCAGCAGCTTAGGGGCGACCGGGGCCCGACTTTTCACCGGGGAGCTGTTTTTT,CASSLGATGARLFTGELFF,few,TRBJ2-2,TRBV7-8,.
TGTGCCAGCAGCTTAGAGGCACCCCTCGCCGGGGAGCTGTTTTTT,CASSLEAPLAGELFF,.,TRBJ2-2,TRBV7-8,.
TGTGCCAGTAGTATAGCAGGGTTGGGCCTTACGCGGTACGAGCAGTACTTC,CASSIAGLGLTRYEQYF,.,TRBJ2-7,TRBV19,.
TGTGCCTGCGAAGGGGGGGGGACTGACACTGAAGCTTTCTTT,CACEGGGTDTEAFF,few,TRBJ1-1,TRBV30,.
TGTGCCAGCAGCTTAGATGGGGACAGGGTCTATGGCTACACCTTC,CASSLDGDRVYGYTF,.,TRBJ1-2,TRBV7-9,TRBD1
TGTGCCAGCAGCCAAACAACTCGCAATAATTCACCCCTCCACTTT,CASSQTTRNNSPLHF,.,TRBJ1-6,TRBV4-2,.
TGTGCCAGCACTAAGGGGGCGTTAACAGATACGCAGTATTTT,CASTKGALTDTQYF,.,TRBJ2-3,TRBV7-9,TRBD1
TGTGCCAGCAGTGTGGATCTGGGGACCTATGGCTACACCTTC,CASSVDLGTYGYTF,.,TRBJ1-2,TRBV2,.